This TCR beta chain was recovered during a study of T cell responses to AZD1222 COVID-19 vaccine. The assay was immunoSEQ multiplex PCR, and TCRdb's table has in-frame clones only and misses some. The sample holds 110,000 to 150,000 clones; about 92% are singletons and the top ten take about 2.1%. The material was peripheral blood, obtained on day 0 of AZD1222 vaccination. The TCR was taken from an adult in good health.

CDR3 loop: CASSLAGGSGADTQYF. CDR3 nucleotide sequence: TGTGCCAGCAGCTTAGCAGGTGGGTCTGGGGCAGATACGCAGTATTTT. The chain carries TRBV7-9 and TRBJ2-3; D unclear. V was cut by 0 bases and J by 4 bases, with 14 bases left in between. The CDR3 is 16 residues long. The V gene's germline CDR1 is SEHNR and CDR2 FQNEAQ (reference sequence).